The 10 T cell receptor beta chains below come from one sample, sequenced in a study of T cell repertoires in cytomegalovirus infection. MiXCR was run by TCRdb on the reads, yielding one entry per CDR3 protein. Of about half a million distinct CDR3 sequences listed, roughly a third are singletons. These TCRs' antigens remain unknown. The specimen comprised cultured PBMCs, sampled from culture after CMV antigen stimulation. The receptors here all came from a human donor in good health (CMV status not recorded). Some clones in this sample may be carry-over from other donors' samples.

This clonotype has a handful of counts. The chain couples TRBV4-3 to TRBJ2-6, with D maybe TRBD1 (6 bases). Germline assignment: CDR1 LGHNA and CDR2 YSLEER. The CDR3 spans 16 residues. V gave up 1 base and J gave up 2 bases, with 9 bases separating them. The CDR3 bases are TGCGCCAGCAGCCAAGGGACAGTTACTGGGGCCAACGTCCTGACTTTC. Protein sequence: CASSQGTVTGANVLTF.

This clonotype was observed a few times. The gene calls are TRBV30 and TRBJ2-7, with 8 nucleotides matching TRBD2. The V and J ends lost 3 bases and 4 bases, in that order; junction bases with no gene match: 5. The CDR3 consists of 13 residues. CDR1 GTSNPN and CDR2 SVGIG come from the germline V gene (reference sequence). In DNA, the CDR3 is TGTGCCTGGAGGTCTAGCGGGCTATACGAGCAGTACTTC. Translated, it gives CAWRSSGLYEQYF.

The chain joins TRBV19 to TRBJ1-5; D might be TRBD1 (5 bases). The germline V and J ends were trimmed by 3 bases and 0 bases, with 12 bases remaining between them. Germline V gene sequence: CDR1 LNHDA, CDR2 SQIVND (reference sequence). The CDR3 sequence is 16 residues long. CDR3 sequence reads: CASSILGVGSNQPQHF. CDR3 nucleotides: TGTGCCAGTAGTATTTTGGGGGTTGGTAGCAATCAGCCCCAGCATTTT.

The genes are TRBV6-2 or TRBV6-3 and TRBJ1-5; D is ambiguous. The V and J ends lost 5 bases and 4 bases respectively, with 15 bases between them. This CDR3 has 15 amino acids. CDR1 is MNHEY, CDR2 SVGEGT, per germline. The CDR3: CASSHRRGTNQPQHF. The DNA of the CDR3 is TGTGCCAGCAGTCATAGGCGCGGCACAAATCAGCCCCAGCATTTT.

The chain combines TRBV12-5 with TRBJ1-6; 7 bases agree with TRBD1. The V segment lost 1 base and the J segment 6 bases; nucleotides outside the gene matches: 3. The length of the CDR3 is 15 residues. Germline CDR1 and CDR2: LGHNT and FRNRAP. The CDR3 spells CASGLAGGSNSPLHF. CDR3 DNA: TGTGCTAGTGGTTTGGCAGGGGGAAGTAATTCACCCCTCCACTTT.

This rearrangement joins TRBV5-1 to TRBJ2-2, with 9 bases that match TRBD2. The trim removed 2 bases at V and 5 bases at J, leaving 1 base unmatched. CDR3 length equals 14 residues. The V gene's germline CDR1 is SGHRS and CDR2 YFSETQ. CDR3 bases: TGCGCCAGCAGCTTCACTAGCGGGACCGGGGAGCTGTTTTTT. Protein: CASSFTSGTGELFF.

The chain employs TRBV19 and TRBJ1-1; no reliable D call. This CDR3 is built from 14 residues. V was pared by 3 bases and J by 0 bases, with 8 bases between. The germline gives CDR1 LNHDA, CDR2 SQIVND (reference sequence). CDR3 coding DNA: TGTGCCAGTAGTATTCCGAGATTGAACACTGAAGCTTTCTTT. As protein: CASSIPRLNTEAFF.

In its sample, this clonotype was seen a few times. The chain has TRBV2 and TRBJ1-2, with 7 bases aligning to TRBD1. This CDR3 contains 12 residues. Germline V gene lookup returns CDR1 SNHLY and CDR2 FYNNEI. The V segment lost 11 bases and the J segment 6 bases; nucleotides outside the gene matches: 9. The CDR3 sequence is CAGRRQGHGYTF. CDR3 in DNA: TGTGCCGGTAGAAGACAGGGACATGGCTACACCTTC.

The rearrangement joins TRBV6-5 to TRBJ2-3, with unresolved D. CDR3 length: 12 amino acids. The germline V gene encodes CDR1 MNHEY and CDR2 SVGAGI. Trimming removed 7 bases from V and 0 bases from J, with 5 bases in between. In DNA form, the CDR3 reads TGTGCCAGCAAGGGTAGCACAGATACGCAGTATTTT. Translating it yields CASKGSTDTQYF.

The gene calls are TRBV27 and TRBJ2-6; D might be TRBD1 (6 bases). Trimming took 7 bases from V and 3 from J, leaving 19 bases between them. This CDR3 is built from 17 residues. Germline loops: CDR1 MNHEY, CDR2 SMNVEV (reference sequence). The DNA of the CDR3 is TGTGCCAGCAAGCGATCAGGGGTAACCTTTGGGGCCAACGTCCTGACTTTC. This codes for CASKRSGVTFGANVLTF.